These T cell receptor beta chains were read from a single sample in a study of blood T cell repertoires in COVID-19. The data were produced by immunoSEQ multiplex PCR, yet TCRdb's version contains in-frame clones alone and is incomplete. The repertoire holds 200,000 to 250,000 clones, with 86% as singletons. The sequenced material came from peripheral blood. The receptor source for this set is a man older than 75 with acute or convalescent COVID-19. The CDR3 runs from the conserved cysteine through the conserved F or W. D genes are given only for firm matches. Only some rows state a clone size, as once, few, many or a class for expanded clones.

TRBJ2-7,-,-,TRBV7-2,TGTGCCAGCAGCCCCCCTTCCGCGTACGAGCAGTACTTC,CASSPPSAYEQYF
TRBJ2-3,TRBD1,-,TRBV24-1,TGTGCCACCTTTGACAGGGTGTATCGGAGTACAGATACGCAGTATTTT,CATFDRVYRSTDTQYF
TRBJ2-3,TRBD2,-,TRBV7-2,TGTGCCAGCAGCTGGACTAGCGGGTCACTCGATACGCAGTATTTT,CASSWTSGSLDTQYF
TRBJ2-1,-,-,TRBV3-1/TRBV3-2,TGTGCCAGCACCCTCCAGGGCTACAATGAGCAGTTCTTC,CASTLQGYNEQFF
TRBJ2-2,-,-,TRBV30,TGTGCCTATGACAGGTCGACCGGGGAGCTGTTTTTT,CAYDRSTGELFF
TRBJ1-2,TRBD1,-,TRBV24-1,TGTGCCACCAGTGACCCTAAGCCAGGGGGGTATGGCTACACCTTC,CATSDPKPGGYGYTF
TRBJ2-1,TRBD2,-,TRBV10-3,TGTGCCATCAGTGAGAAGGGTAGCGGGAGCATCTACAATGAGCAGTTCTTC,CAISEKGSGSIYNEQFF
TRBJ2-5,-,-,TRBV7-8,TGTGCCAGCAGCTTAGCGATCGGAGGCAAAGGGGAGACCCAGTACTTC,CASSLAIGGKGETQYF
TRBJ2-3,-,-,TRBV5-1,TGCGCCAGCAGCGTTGGAGGGAGGGGGACGACAGATACGCAGTATTTT,CASSVGGRGTTDTQYF
TRBJ2-5,-,once,TRBV18,TGTGCCAGCTCACCACTGGGGGCATATGAGACCCAGTACTTC,CASSPLGAYETQYF
TRBJ1-2,-,-,TRBV7-9,TGTGCCAGCAGCTTTAGCAGGGACTATGGCTACACCTTC,CASSFSRDYGYTF
TRBJ2-5,TRBD1,-,TRBV18,TGTGCCAGCTCACCAGGACAGGGGGAGACCCAGTACTTC,CASSPGQGETQYF
TRBJ2-5,-,-,TRBV28,TGTGCCAGCAGTTCCGAGGGAGCCATTCTCAACCGGTACTTC,CASSSEGAILNRYF
TRBJ2-3,TRBD1,-,TRBV7-2,TGTGCCAGCAGCCGTGACAGGGAAGGAACGCAGTATTTT,CASSRDREGTQYF
TRBJ1-2,-,many,TRBV27,TGTGCCAGCAAGGGGGAGTCGTATGGCTACACCTTC,CASKGESYGYTF
TRBJ2-7,-,few,TRBV7-9,TGTGCCAGCAGCTTGAGTTTGGGGGGAGATGCCGAGCAGTACTTC,CASSLSLGGDAEQYF
TRBJ2-7,-,-,TRBV18,TGTGCCAGCTCACCTGACCAGGGGACGGTCACAAAGCAGTACTTC,CASSPDQGTVTKQYF
TRBJ1-6,TRBD1,once,TRBV4-1,TGCGCCAGCAGCCAGCCGGGACAGGGCAATTCACCCCTCCACTTT,CASSQPGQGNSPLHF
TRBJ1-6,TRBD1,-,TRBV27,TGTGCCAGCAGTCCAGGGGGCATCTCACCCCTCCACTTT,CASSPGGISPLHF